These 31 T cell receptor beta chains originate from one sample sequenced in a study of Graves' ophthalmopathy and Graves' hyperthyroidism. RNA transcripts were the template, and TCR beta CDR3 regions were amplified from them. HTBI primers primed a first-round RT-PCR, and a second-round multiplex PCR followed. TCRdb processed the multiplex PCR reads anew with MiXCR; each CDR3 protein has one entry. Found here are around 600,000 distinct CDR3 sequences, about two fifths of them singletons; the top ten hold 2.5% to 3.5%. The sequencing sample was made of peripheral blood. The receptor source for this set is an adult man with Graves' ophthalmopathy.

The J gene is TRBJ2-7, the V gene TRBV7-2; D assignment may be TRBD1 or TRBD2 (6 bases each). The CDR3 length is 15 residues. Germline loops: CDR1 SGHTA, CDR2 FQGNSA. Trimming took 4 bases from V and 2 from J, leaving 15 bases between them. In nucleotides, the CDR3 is TGTGCCAGCAGCTCAGAGGGGGGTCCCACCTACGAGCAGTACTTC. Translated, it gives CASSSEGGPTYEQYF.

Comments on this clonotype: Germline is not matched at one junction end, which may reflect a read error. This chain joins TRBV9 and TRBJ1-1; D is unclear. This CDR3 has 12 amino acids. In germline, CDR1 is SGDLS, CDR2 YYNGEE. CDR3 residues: CASIVGSTEAFF. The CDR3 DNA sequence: TGTGCCAGCATCGTAGGAAGCACTGAAGCTTTCTTT.

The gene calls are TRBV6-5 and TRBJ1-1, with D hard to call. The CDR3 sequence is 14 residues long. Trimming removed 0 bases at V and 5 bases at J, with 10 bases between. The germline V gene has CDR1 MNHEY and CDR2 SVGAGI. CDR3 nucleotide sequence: TGTGCCAGCAGTTACTCGACTGGGTTAACTGAAGCTTTCTTT. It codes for CASSYSTGLTEAFF.

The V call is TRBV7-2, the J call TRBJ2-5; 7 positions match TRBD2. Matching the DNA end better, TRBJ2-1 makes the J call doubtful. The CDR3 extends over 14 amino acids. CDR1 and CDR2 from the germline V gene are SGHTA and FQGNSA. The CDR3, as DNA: TGTGCCAGCAGCCCTGGAGGAAGCGGGGAGGCCCAGTTCTTC. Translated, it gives CASSPGGSGEAQFF.

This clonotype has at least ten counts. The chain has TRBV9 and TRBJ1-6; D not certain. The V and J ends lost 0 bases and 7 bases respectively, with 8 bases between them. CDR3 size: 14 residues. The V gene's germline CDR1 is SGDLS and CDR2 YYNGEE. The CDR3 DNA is TGTGCCAGCAGCGTAGAAGGAGGGAATTCACCCCTCCACTTT. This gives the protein CASSVEGGNSPLHF.

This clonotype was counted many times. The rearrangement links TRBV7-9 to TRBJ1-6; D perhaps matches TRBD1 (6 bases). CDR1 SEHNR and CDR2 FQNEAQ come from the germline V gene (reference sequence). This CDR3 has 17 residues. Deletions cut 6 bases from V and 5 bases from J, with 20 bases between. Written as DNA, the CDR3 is TGTGCCAGCAGTTCGCGAGGGGGGTTCGGAGATAATTCACCCCTCCACTTT. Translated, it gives CASSSRGGFGDNSPLHF.

The DNA of the CDR3 is TGTGCCAGCAGTGACTTCGACAGGGACACTGAAGCTTTCTTT. This translates into CASSDFDRDTEAFF. The V and J genes are TRBV6-4 and TRBJ1-1; TRBD1 matches 7 bases. The germline CDR1 and CDR2 sequences are MRHNA and SNTAGT. The CDR3 runs to 14 residues. The J segment lost 3 bases and the V segment lost 1 base, leaving 2 bases of the junction unmatched.

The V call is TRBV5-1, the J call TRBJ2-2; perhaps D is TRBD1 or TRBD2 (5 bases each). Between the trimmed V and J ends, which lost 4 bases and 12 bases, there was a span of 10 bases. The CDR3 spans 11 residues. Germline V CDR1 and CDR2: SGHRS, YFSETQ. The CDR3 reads CASSEPGQLFF. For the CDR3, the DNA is TGCGCCAGCAGCGAACCGGGACAGCTGTTTTTT.

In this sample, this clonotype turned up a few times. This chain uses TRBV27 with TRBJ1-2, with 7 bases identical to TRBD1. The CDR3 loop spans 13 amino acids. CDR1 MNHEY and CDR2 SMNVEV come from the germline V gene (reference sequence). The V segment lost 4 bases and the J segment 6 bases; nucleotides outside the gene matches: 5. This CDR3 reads CASSSTGVNGYTF. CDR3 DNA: TGTGCCAGCAGTTCCACAGGGGTGAATGGCTACACCTTC.

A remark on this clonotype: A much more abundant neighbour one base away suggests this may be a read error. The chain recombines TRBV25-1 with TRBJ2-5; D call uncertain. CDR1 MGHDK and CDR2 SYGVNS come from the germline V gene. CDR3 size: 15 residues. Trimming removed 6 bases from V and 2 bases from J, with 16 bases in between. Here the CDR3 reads CASSETGGLQETQYF. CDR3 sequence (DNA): TGTGCCAGCAGCGAGACTGGCGGCCTACAAGAGACCCAGTACTTC.

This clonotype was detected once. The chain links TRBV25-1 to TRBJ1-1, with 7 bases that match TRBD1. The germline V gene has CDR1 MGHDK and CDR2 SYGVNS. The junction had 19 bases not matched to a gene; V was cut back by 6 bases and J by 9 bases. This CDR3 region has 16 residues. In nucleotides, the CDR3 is TGTGCCAGCAGGAAGACGGGAGGGGGCGAATCGACCAAAGCTTTCTTT. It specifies CASRKTGGGESTKAFF.

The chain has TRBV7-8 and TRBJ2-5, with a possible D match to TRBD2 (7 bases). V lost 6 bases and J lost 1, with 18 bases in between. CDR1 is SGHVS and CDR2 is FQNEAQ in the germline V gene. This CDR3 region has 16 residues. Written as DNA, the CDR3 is TGTGCCAGCAGTAAAGGTTGGGGGGGGCCCCAAGAGACCCAGTACTTC. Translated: CASSKGWGGPQETQYF.

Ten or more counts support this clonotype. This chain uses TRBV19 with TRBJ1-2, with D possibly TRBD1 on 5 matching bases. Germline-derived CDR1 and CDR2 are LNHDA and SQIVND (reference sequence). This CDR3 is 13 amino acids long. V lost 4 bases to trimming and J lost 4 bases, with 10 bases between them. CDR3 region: CASSRGTGYGYTF. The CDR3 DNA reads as TGTGCCAGTAGTAGAGGGACTGGCTATGGCTACACCTTC.

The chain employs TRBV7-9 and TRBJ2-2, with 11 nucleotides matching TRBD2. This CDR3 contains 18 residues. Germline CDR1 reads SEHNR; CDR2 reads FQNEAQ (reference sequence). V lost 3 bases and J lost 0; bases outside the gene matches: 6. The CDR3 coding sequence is TGTGCCAGCAGCTTCCCGGGACTAGCGGTTCCGAACACCGGGGAGCTGTTTTTT. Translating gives CASSFPGLAVPNTGELFF.

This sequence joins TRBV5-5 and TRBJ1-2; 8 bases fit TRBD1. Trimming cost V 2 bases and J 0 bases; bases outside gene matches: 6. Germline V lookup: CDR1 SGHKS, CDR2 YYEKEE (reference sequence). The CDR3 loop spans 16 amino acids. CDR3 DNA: TGTGCCAGCAGCTTTTACATGACAGGGGCTAACTATGGCTACACCTTC. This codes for CASSFYMTGANYGYTF.

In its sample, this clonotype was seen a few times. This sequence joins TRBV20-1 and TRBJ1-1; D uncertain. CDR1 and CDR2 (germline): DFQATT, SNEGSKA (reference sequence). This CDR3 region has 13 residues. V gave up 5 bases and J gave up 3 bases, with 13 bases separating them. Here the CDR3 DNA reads TGCAGTGCTCCGCGGGGTACGGACACTGAAGCTTTCTTT. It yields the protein CSAPRGTDTEAFF.

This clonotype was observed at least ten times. CDR3 coding DNA: TGCAGCGTTGTCAGGGGTCCCCTTCCCACCGGGGAGCTGTTTTTT. It specifies CSVVRGPLPTGELFF. The V gene is TRBV29-1, the J gene TRBJ2-2; possible D gene TRBD1, 6 bases. Germline CDR1 reads SQVTM; CDR2 reads ANQGSEA. V was pared by 4 bases and J by 4 bases, with 16 bases between. The length of the CDR3 is 15 residues.

The CDR3 DNA is TGTGCCATCAGCCCAGGGAGCTTTGATGGCTACACCTTC. This sequence encodes CAISPGSFDGYTF. The chain combines TRBV10-3 with TRBJ1-2, with D perhaps matching TRBD1 (5 bases). CDR3 length: 13 amino acids. Trimming stripped 6 bases from V and 6 bases from J, with 14 bases between. Germline values: CDR1 ENHRY, CDR2 SYGVKD.

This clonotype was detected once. The CDR3 is CSVVYSSYNEQYF. The CDR3 DNA reads TGCAGCGTTGTTTACAGTTCCTACAATGAGCAGTACTTC. The chain has TRBV29-1 and TRBJ2-7; D not resolved. CDR3 length equals 13 residues. The V end was cut by 4 bases, the J end by 7 bases, with 17 bases between. Germline loops: CDR1 SQVTM, CDR2 ANQGSEA.

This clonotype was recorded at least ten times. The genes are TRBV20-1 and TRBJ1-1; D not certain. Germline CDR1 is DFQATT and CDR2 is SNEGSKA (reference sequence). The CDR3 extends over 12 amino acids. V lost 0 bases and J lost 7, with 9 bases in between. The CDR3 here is CSAREGVGEAFF. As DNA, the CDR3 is TGCAGTGCTAGAGAGGGAGTGGGTGAAGCTTTCTTT.

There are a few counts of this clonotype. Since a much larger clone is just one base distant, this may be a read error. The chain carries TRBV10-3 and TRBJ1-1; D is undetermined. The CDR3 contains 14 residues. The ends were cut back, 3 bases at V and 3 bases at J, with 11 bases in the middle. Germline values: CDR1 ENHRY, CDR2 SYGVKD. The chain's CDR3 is CAISEALMYTEAFF. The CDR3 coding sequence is TGTGCCATCAGTGAAGCGTTGATGTACACTGAAGCTTTCTTT.

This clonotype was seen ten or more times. CDR3 coding DNA: TGTGCCAGCAGCTCAGCCTCGGAGGGGCCCTATGGCTACACCTTC. Translating gives CASSSASEGPYGYTF. The gene calls are TRBV13 and TRBJ1-2; possible D gene TRBD1, 5 bases. The V end was cut by 4 bases, the J end by 4 bases, with 16 bases between. The CDR3 runs 15 residues. Germline CDR1 and CDR2: PRHDT and FYEKMQ (reference sequence).

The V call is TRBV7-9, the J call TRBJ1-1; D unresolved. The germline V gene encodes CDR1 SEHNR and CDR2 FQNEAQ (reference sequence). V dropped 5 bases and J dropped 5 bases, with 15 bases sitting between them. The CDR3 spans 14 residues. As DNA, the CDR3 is TGTGCCAGCAGCCTCCACAGACTGGGAACTGAAGCTTTCTTT. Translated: CASSLHRLGTEAFF.

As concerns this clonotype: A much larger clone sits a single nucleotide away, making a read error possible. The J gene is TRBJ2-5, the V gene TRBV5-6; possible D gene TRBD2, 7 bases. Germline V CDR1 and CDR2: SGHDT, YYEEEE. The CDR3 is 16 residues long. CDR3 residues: CASSPRRGGASETRYF. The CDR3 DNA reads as TGTGCCAGCAGCCCACGAAGGGGGGGGGCGAGTGAGACCCGGTACTTC.

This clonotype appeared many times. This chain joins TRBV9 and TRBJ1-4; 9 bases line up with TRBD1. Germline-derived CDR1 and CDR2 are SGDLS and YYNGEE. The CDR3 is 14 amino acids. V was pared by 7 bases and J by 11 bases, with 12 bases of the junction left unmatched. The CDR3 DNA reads TGTGCCAGCGGATCTGGGACAGGGACGGAGAAACTGTTTTTT. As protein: CASGSGTGTEKLFF. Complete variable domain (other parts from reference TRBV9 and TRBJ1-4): DSGVTQTPKHLITATGQRVTLRCSPRSGDLSVYWYQQSLDQGLQFLIQYYNGEERAKGNILERFSAQQFPDLHSELNLSSLELGDSALYFCASGSGTGTEKLFFGSGTQLSVL.

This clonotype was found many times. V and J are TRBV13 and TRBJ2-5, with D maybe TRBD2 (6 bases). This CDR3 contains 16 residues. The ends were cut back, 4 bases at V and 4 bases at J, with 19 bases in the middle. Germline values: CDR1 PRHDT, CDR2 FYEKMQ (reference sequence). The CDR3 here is CASSYEGVGGGETQYF. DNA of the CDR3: TGTGCCAGCAGCTATGAAGGGGTGGGAGGAGGAGAGACCCAGTACTTC.

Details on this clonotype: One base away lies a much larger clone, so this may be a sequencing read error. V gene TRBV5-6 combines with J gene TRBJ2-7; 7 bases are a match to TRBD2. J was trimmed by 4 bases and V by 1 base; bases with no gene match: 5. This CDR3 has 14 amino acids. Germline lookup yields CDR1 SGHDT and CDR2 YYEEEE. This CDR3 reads CASSLMAGDYEQYF. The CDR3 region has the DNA TGTGCCAGCAGCTTGATGGCGGGAGATTACGAGCAGTACTTC. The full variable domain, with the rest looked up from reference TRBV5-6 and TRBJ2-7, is DAGVTQSPTHLIKTRGQQVTLRCSPKSGHDTVSWYQQALGQGPQFIFQYYEEEERQRGNFPDRFSGHQFPNYSSELNVNALLLGDSALYLCASSLMAGDYEQYFGPGTRLTVT.

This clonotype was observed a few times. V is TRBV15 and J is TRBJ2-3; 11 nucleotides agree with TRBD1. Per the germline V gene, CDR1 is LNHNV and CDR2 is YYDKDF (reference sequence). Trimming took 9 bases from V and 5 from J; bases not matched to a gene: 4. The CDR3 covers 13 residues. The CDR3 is CATRTGGEDTQYF. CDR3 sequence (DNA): TGTGCCACGAGGACAGGGGGCGAAGATACGCAGTATTTT.

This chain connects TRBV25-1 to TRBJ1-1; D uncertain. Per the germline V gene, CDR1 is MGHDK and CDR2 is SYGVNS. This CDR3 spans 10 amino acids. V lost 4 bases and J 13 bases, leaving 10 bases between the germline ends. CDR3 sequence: CASSVTGVFF. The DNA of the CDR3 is TGTGCCAGCAGTGTGACGGGAGTTTTCTTT.

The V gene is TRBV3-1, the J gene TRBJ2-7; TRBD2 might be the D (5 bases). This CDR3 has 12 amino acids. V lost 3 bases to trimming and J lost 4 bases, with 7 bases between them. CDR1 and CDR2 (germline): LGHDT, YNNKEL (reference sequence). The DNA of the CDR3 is TGTGCCAGCAGCCAGAGGGATTACGAGCAGTACTTC. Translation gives CASSQRDYEQYF.

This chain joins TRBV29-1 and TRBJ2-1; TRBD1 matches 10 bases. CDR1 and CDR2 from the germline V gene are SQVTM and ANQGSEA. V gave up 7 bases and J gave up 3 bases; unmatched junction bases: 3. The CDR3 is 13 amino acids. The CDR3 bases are TGCAGCGGGGACAGGGGCGACTACAATGAGCAGTTCTTC. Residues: CSGDRGDYNEQFF.